The entry below gives a single TCR beta chain sequence along with its context. It has no known antigen specificity. Per-nucleotide qualities are absent, and no much larger clonotype sits a single base away. The source of the sample is a study of blood T cell repertoires in COVID-19 (dated by TCRdb to the early 2020s). Study-wide context: Samples covering the acute and convalescent phases of COVID-19 were provided by collaborators in the United States, Italy and Spain. The repertoires were made available in a free public database intended to serve as a resource for research on the immune response to SARS-CoV-2. HLA class I and class II types, where available, came from metadata supplied by the sample provider rather than from assay-based typing. Subjects who had been exposed to COVID-19, were actively infected with it, or had recovered from it provided the deeply sampled blood TCRbeta repertoires that made up the dataset. Samples were obtained from the ongoing ImmuneRACE study (first 160 participants) and from 950 to 1,500 subjects provided by 6 global collaborators. The prospective study material was composed of cDNA or gDNA derived from T cells, B-cell-depleted T cells, or PBMCs. A de-identified subject ID, COVID-19 status, age in years and sex were almost always included in the sample metadata. Results and caveats for the whole study, not just this receptor: Clinical and demographic metadata were provided uncurated, with the amount varying by source and participant.

Another Seattle source contributed samples from volunteer blood donors who had recovered from COVID-19. The collaborating institutions used their own protocols to collect whole blood in K2EDTA tubes. For TCRbeta analysis, collaborators shipped samples in one of three forms: frozen whole blood, isolated PBMCs, or DNA extracted from either of those sample types. Its CDR3 holds 16 amino acids, cysteine through phenylalanine. The kept DNA is CDR3 alone, 48 bases in frame from the first base. Via the germline V gene, CDR1 is SGHAT and CDR2 FQNNGV. For this chain, trimming is 2 bases at the V end and 2 bases at the J end, and the number of junction bases without a gene match is 6. TCRbeta CDR3 regions were amplified from genomic DNA using the immunoSEQ Assay, a bias-controlled multiplex PCR. For the original study's pipeline: Within the assay, amplification of reference gene primers was used to estimate how many nucleated cells each sample contained. To quantify the absolute abundance of each unique TCRbeta CDR3 rearrangement, sequence reads were collapsed and filtered. For each sample, productive Simpson clonality was calculated as the square root of Simpson's diversity index over productive rearrangements. What TCRdb holds here is the immuneACCESS table cut down to in-frame rearrangements. Part of the clones is not present; checked against another copy, under half of the missing clones reflect an unresolved V gene, and the others are unexplained. For V, J and clone size, that table is used; D and trimming come from the DNA. The sample includes a few hundred thousand clones, with approximately 90% observed a single time. The ten most abundant clones make up 2.2% of the sample.

The sequencing sample was made of peripheral blood. The V and J segments used are TRBV11-2 and TRBJ1-2, with TRBD1 identical over 9 junction bases. This clonotype was obtained from a man aged 30-40 years who had recovered from COVID-19. The CDR3 amino acid sequence is: CASSLRTGEGNYGYTF. The DNA is as follows: TGTGCCAGCAGCTTAAGGACAGGGGAGGGCAACTATGGCTACACCTTC.